This entry lists 6 T cell receptor beta chains sequenced from one sample in a study of blood T cells in healthy people across ages. The second PCR ran roughly 6 to 11 cycles with a sample-barcoded 5' primer and J-beta primers. Each CDR3 protein gets one entry after TCRdb re-called the 5' RACE reads with MiXCR. The sample lists 760,000 or so distinct CDR3 sequences; roughly 25% were seen once. These same data were also listed under a study on T cells of mothers and their children.

The sequencing sample was made of blood. The source of these receptors is a boy between 5 and 17 years old in good health.

This clonotype was seen a few times. V gene TRBV5-5 combines with J gene TRBJ2-5, with D uncertain. The assigned J gene may be wrong: the sequence end matches TRBJ2-1 better. This CDR3 comprises 16 residues. Germline loops: CDR1 SGHKS, CDR2 YYEKEE (reference sequence). CDR3 protein: CASSLAGPGIYNEQFF. CDR3 in DNA: TGTGCCAGCAGCTTGGCCGGTCCTGGGATCTACAATGAGCAGTTCTTC.

A few counts support this clonotype. The junction does not match germline at one end; this may be a read error. The chain carries TRBV29-1 and TRBJ2-1; a weak D match, TRBD2 (6 bases). Germline values: CDR1 SQVTM, CDR2 ANQGSEA. This CDR3 is built from 14 residues. CDR3 loop: CSAEGGDSYNEQFF. CDR3 coding DNA: TGCAGCGCTGAAGGCGGGGACTCCTACAATGAGCAGTTCTTC.

Regarding this clonotype: One junction end disagrees with the germline gene, perhaps due to a read error. The genes are TRBV27 and TRBJ2-6; the D is unclear. Germline V gene sequence: CDR1 MNHEY, CDR2 SMNVEV (reference sequence). The CDR3 is made up of 15 amino acids. The CDR3 loop is CANSLGPSGANVLTF. The CDR3 DNA sequence: TGTGCCAACAGTCTGGGTCCTTCTGGGGCCAACGTCCTGACTTTC.

This clonotype was found a few times. This sequence joins TRBV12-3 or TRBV12-4 and TRBJ1-1; maybe TRBD1 (5 bases). The CDR3 has 14 residues. Trimming removed 7 bases at V and 2 bases at J, with 14 bases between. CDR3 sequence reads: CASNSGGTNTEAFF. CDR3 coding DNA: TGTGCCAGCAATTCGGGGGGGACTAACACTGAAGCTTTCTTT.

This clonotype appeared a few times. V gene TRBV4-2 combines with J gene TRBJ2-5; 10 nucleotides line up with TRBD1. Per germline, CDR1 LGHNA and CDR2 YNFKEQ. The CDR3 loop spans 15 amino acids. J lost 3 bases, V lost 0 bases, and 1 base had no gene match. The CDR3 nucleotides are TGTGCCAGCAGCCAAGATGGGACAGGGGAAGAGACCCAGTACTTC. Protein sequence: CASSQDGTGEETQYF.

The V call is TRBV25-1, the J call TRBJ1-2; 9 nucleotides line up with TRBD1. The CDR3 sequence is 16 residues long. The J segment lost 8 bases and the V segment lost 0 bases, leaving 10 bases of the junction unmatched. The germline gives CDR1 MGHDK, CDR2 SYGVNS. The CDR3 DNA follows: TGTGCCAGCAGTGAATATTACGGACAGGGGTCGAGAGGCTACACCTTC. It encodes CASSEYYGQGSRGYTF.